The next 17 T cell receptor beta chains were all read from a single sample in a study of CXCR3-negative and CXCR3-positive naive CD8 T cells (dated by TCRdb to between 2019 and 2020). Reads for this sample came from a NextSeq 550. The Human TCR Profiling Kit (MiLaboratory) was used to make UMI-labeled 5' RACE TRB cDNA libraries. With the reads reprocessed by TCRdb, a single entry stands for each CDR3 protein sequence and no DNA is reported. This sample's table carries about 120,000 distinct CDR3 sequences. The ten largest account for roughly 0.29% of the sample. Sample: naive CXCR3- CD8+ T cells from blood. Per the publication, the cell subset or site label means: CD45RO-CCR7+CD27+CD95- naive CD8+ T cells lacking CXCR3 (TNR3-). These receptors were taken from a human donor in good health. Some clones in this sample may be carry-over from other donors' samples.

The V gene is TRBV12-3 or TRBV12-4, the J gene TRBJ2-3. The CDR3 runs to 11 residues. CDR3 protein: CASSHTDTQYF.

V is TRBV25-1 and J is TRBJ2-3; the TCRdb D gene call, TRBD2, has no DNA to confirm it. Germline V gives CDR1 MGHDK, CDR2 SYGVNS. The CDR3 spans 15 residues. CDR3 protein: CASSEILAGADTQYF. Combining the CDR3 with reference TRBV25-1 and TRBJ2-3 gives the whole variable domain EADIYQTPRYLVIGTGKKITLECSQTMGHDKMYWYQQDPGMELHLIHYSYGVNSTEKGDLSSESTVSRIRTEHFPLTLESARPSHTSQYLCASSEILAGADTQYFGPGTRLTVL.

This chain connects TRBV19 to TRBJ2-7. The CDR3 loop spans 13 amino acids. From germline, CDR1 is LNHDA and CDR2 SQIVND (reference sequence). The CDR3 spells CASSKAGVHEQYF. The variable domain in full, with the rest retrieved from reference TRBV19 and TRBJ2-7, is DGGITQSPKYLFRKEGQNVTLSCEQNLNHDAMYWYRQDPGQGLRLIYYSQIVNDFQKGDIAEGYSVSREKKESFPLTVTSAQKNPTAFYLCASSKAGVHEQYFGPGTRLTVT.

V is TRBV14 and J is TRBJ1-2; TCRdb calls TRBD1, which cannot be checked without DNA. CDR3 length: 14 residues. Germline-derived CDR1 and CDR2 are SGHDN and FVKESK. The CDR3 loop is CASSQSHTGAGYTF.

CDR3 in amino acids: CATVEDYAGELFF. This chain connects TRBV15 to TRBJ2-2. The germline V gene encodes CDR1 LNHNV and CDR2 YYDKDF (reference sequence). This CDR3 comprises 13 residues. The full variable domain, with the rest looked up from reference TRBV15 and TRBJ2-2, is DAMVIQNPRYQVTQFGKPVTLSCSQTLNHNVMYWYQQKSSQAPKLLFHYYDKDFNNEADTPDNFQSRRPNTSFCFLDIRSPGLGDTAMYLCATVEDYAGELFFGEGSRLTVL.

CDR3 region: CASSLDGLGGYQPQHF. The V call is TRBV5-1, the J call TRBJ1-5; TCRdb outputs TRBD1, but without DNA this stays unchecked. The CDR3 runs to 16 residues. Germline assignment: CDR1 SGHRS and CDR2 YFSETQ.

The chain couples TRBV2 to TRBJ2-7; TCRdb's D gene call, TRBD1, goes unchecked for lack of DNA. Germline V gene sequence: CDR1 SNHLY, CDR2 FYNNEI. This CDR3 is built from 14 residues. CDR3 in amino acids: CASSDGTGGGEKYF.

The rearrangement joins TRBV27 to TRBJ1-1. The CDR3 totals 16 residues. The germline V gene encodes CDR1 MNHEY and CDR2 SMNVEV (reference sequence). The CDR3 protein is CASSLVGAPGRTEAFF.

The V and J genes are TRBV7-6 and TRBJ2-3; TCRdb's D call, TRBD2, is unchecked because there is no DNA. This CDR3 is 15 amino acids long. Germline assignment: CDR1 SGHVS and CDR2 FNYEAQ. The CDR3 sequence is CASSPRLAGGTTQYF.

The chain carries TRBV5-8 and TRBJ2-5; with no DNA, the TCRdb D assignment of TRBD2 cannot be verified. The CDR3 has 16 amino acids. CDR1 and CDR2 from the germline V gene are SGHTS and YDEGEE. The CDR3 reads CASSLLGTSLQETQYF.

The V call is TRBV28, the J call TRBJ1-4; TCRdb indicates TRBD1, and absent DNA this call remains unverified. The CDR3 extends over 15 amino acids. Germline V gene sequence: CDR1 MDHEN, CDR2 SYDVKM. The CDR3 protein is CASSPETGVGEKLFF.

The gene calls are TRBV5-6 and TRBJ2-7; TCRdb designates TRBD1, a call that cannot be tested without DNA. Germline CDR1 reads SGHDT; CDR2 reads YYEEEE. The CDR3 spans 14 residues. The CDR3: CASSPGGSLYEQYF.

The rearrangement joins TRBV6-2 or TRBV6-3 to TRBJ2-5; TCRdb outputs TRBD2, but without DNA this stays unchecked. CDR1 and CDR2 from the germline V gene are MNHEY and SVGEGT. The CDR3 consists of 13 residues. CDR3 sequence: CASSYASQETQYF.

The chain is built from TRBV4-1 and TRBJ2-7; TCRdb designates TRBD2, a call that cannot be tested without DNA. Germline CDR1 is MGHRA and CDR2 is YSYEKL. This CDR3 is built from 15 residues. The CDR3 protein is CASSPSETIRYEQYF.

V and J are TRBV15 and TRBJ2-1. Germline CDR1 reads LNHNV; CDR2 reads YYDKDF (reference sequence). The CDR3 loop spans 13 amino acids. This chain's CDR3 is CATSRGWKDEQFF.

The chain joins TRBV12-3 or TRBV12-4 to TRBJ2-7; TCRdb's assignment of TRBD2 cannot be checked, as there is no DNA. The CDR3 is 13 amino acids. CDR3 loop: CASRASGPLEQYF.

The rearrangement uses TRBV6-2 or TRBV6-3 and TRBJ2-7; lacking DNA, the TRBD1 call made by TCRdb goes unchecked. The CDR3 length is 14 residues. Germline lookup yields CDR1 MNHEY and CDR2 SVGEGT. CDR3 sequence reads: CASDDRGLAYEQYF.